The 21 T cell receptor beta chains presented below share a single source sample, sequenced in a study of T cell responses to AZD1222 COVID-19 vaccine. Profiling relied on immunoSEQ multiplex PCR, and the TCRdb table lists in-frame clones only, not all of them. In the table there are 150,000 to 160,000 clones, less than 95% of which are singletons. The sequencing here drew on peripheral blood, taken on day 0 of AZD1222 vaccination. These receptors were obtained from an adult in good health.

This chain links TRBV5-6 with TRBJ2-7; D possibly matches TRBD1 or TRBD2 (5 bases each). Germline loops: CDR1 SGHDT, CDR2 YYEEEE. The V gene lost 3 bases and the J gene lost 4 bases, with 20 bases spanning the gap. This CDR3 comprises 16 residues. DNA of the CDR3: TGTGCCAGCAGCTCTCGGGACCGCAGATATCTTTACGAGCAGTACTTC. Protein: CASSSRDRRYLYEQYF.

CDR3 sequence reads: CASSQGTIADTQYF. The CDR3 nucleotides read TGTGCCAGCAGCCAGGGTACAATTGCAGATACGCAGTATTTT. The J gene is TRBJ2-3, the V gene TRBV4-2; no reliable D call. Trimming left V 3 bases short and J 4 bases short, with 11 bases between. The CDR3 is 14 amino acids. Germline V CDR1 and CDR2: LGHNA, YNFKEQ.

CDR3 coding DNA: TGTGCCAGCAGCTTAGATTTGGACTCCTACGAGCAGTACTTC. Its translation is CASSLDLDSYEQYF. The chain employs TRBV11-2 and TRBJ2-7; D gene uncertain. This CDR3 spans 14 amino acids. Germline loops: CDR1 SGHAT, CDR2 FQNNGV. Trimming shortened V by 0 bases and J by 0 bases, and 6 bases separated the two germline ends.

The V call is TRBV4-2, the J call TRBJ1-2; possibly TRBD1 for D (6 bases). CDR1 and CDR2 (germline): LGHNA, YNFKEQ. V was shortened by 1 base and J by 4 bases, with 19 bases between the two germline ends. CDR3 length equals 17 residues. For the CDR3, the DNA is TGTGCCAGCAGCCAAGTCCGGTCAGGGGATAGGGCCTATGGCTACACCTTC. The encoded protein is CASSQVRSGDRAYGYTF.

CDR3 in amino acids: CATQGYNQPQHF. CDR3 nucleotide sequence: TGTGCCACCCAAGGGTACAATCAGCCCCAGCATTTT. J is TRBJ1-5 and V is TRBV24-1, with D unresolved. Germline lookup yields CDR1 KGHDR and CDR2 SFDVKD. The CDR3 covers 12 residues. Trimming pared 9 bases from V and 3 bases from J, leaving 8 bases between.

The rearrangement joins TRBV28 to TRBJ1-1, with D maybe TRBD1 (6 bases). Germline V gene sequence: CDR1 MDHEN, CDR2 SYDVKM. The CDR3 runs 12 residues. With 10 bases removed from V and 6 bases from J, the gap between germline ends came to 15 bases. CDR3 bases: TGTGCCACGGAAGGGGGGGCCCCTGAAGCTTTCTTT. Residues: CATEGGAPEAFF.

The chain joins TRBV27 to TRBJ1-1; possibly TRBD1 for D (5 bases). This CDR3 has 12 residues. V shed 7 bases and J shed 5 bases, with 11 bases lying between them. Germline V CDR1 and CDR2: MNHEY, SMNVEV (reference sequence). The CDR3 reads CASNPQATEAFF. The CDR3 DNA reads as TGTGCCAGCAATCCACAGGCTACTGAAGCTTTCTTT.

The chain employs TRBV28 and TRBJ1-1, with D perhaps matching TRBD1 (5 bases). V lost 5 bases, J lost 0 bases, and 10 bases lay in between. CDR1 and CDR2 (germline): MDHEN, SYDVKM. The CDR3 contains 14 residues. The CDR3 sequence: CASSKGRLNTEAFF. The CDR3 DNA sequence: TGTGCCAGCAGTAAGGGACGTTTGAACACTGAAGCTTTCTTT. The whole variable domain, filled in from reference TRBV28 and TRBJ1-1, reads DVKVTQSSRYLVKRTGEKVFLECVQDMDHENMFWYRQDPGLGLRLIYFSYDVKMKEKGDIPEGYSVSREKKERFSLILESASTNQTSMYLCASSKGRLNTEAFFGQGTRLTVV.

V usage is TRBV27 and J usage is TRBJ1-2; D might be TRBD1 (5 bases). Trimming stripped 2 bases from V and 3 bases from J, with 7 bases between. CDR3 length equals 13 residues. CDR1 is MNHEY, CDR2 SMNVEV, per germline (reference sequence). CDR3 residues: CASSLQGDYGYTF. In DNA, the CDR3 is TGTGCCAGCAGTTTACAGGGTGACTATGGCTACACCTTC.

The chain carries TRBV4-1 and TRBJ1-5; D remains unclear. The ends were cut back, 1 base at V and 7 bases at J, with 8 bases in the middle. This CDR3 comprises 13 residues. The V gene's germline CDR1 is MGHRA and CDR2 YSYEKL. Here the CDR3 reads CASSQAMIQPQHF. In DNA, the CDR3 is TGCGCCAGCAGCCAAGCAATGATCCAGCCCCAGCATTTT.

The genes are TRBV7-3 and TRBJ2-2; maybe TRBD2 (5 bases). This CDR3 comprises 15 residues. From germline, CDR1 is SGHTA and CDR2 FQGTGA. Trimming took 0 bases from V and 0 from J, leaving 5 bases between them. Here the CDR3 reads CASSLTSANTGELFF. The CDR3 region has the DNA TGTGCCAGCAGCTTAACTAGCGCGAACACCGGGGAGCTGTTTTTT.

J is TRBJ2-2 and V is TRBV5-4; 13 positions agree with TRBD2. Germline trimming cut 4 bases from V and 6 bases from J; bases unmatched to any gene: 6. The CDR3 consists of 16 residues. CDR1 and CDR2 (germline): SGHNT, YYREEE (reference sequence). The CDR3 nucleotides are TGTGCCAGCAGCACCGGACTAGCGGGAGCGTCCGGGGAGCTGTTTTTT. This translates into CASSTGLAGASGELFF.

The V and J genes are TRBV5-1 and TRBJ2-3; weak D call: TRBD2 (5 bases). This CDR3 is built from 15 residues. Between the trimmed V and J ends, which lost 1 base and 1 base, there was a span of 10 bases. Germline CDR1 and CDR2: SGHRS and YFSETQ. CDR3 in amino acids: CASSLYPAGTDTQYF. The DNA for the CDR3 is TGCGCCAGCAGCTTGTATCCAGCGGGCACAGATACGCAGTATTTT.

This clone has more than one count but fewer than ten. The rearrangement uses TRBV30 and TRBJ1-5; TRBD1 aligns across 7 bases. The length of the CDR3 is 14 residues. The germline gives CDR1 GTSNPN, CDR2 SVGIG (reference sequence). Trimming at V came to 0 bases and at J to 4 bases, leaving 3 bases not matched to a gene. CDR3 bases: TGTGCCTGGAGTGTCCAGGGGGGAAATCAGCCCCAGCATTTT. Residues: CAWSVQGGNQPQHF.

The chain is built from TRBV6-2 or TRBV6-3 and TRBJ1-1, with TRBD1 identical over 10 bases. This CDR3 contains 14 residues. Germline V CDR1 and CDR2: MNHEY, SVGEGT. V dropped 5 bases and J dropped 8; count of bases not matched to a gene: 8. This CDR3 is CASSRDRGLREAFF. The CDR3 DNA follows: TGTGCCAGCAGTCGAGACAGGGGGCTGAGAGAAGCTTTCTTT.

V usage is TRBV9 and J usage is TRBJ2-7; maybe TRBD2 (5 bases). The ends were cut back, 4 bases at V and 0 bases at J, with 14 bases in the middle. Germline loops: CDR1 SGDLS, CDR2 YYNGEE. This CDR3 has 15 residues. CDR3 residues: CASSPSGSSSYEQYF. CDR3 in DNA: TGTGCCAGCAGCCCGAGCGGTTCTAGCTCCTACGAGCAGTACTTC.

The V call is TRBV5-4, the J call TRBJ1-2; the D is unclear. Trimming stripped 4 bases from V and 3 bases from J, with 16 bases between. Looked up from germline, CDR1 is SGHNT and CDR2 is YYREEE (reference sequence). This CDR3 contains 15 residues. The CDR3 sequence: CASSPLRGSDYGYTF. For the CDR3, the DNA is TGTGCCAGCAGCCCCCTTCGAGGTTCGGACTATGGCTACACCTTC.

The genes are TRBV29-1 and TRBJ1-1; 7 positions match TRBD1. The CDR3 contains 14 residues. With V trimmed by 7 bases and J by 4 bases, 12 bases remained unmatched. Germline CDR1 reads SQVTM; CDR2 reads ANQGSEA. CDR3 sequence (DNA): TGCAGCGCTACGATAGGGGGCGAGGGCACTGAAGCTTTCTTT. This sequence encodes CSATIGGEGTEAFF.

The chain is built from TRBV11-2 and TRBJ2-7; 9 nucleotides match TRBD1. The CDR3 contains 14 residues. The J segment lost 6 bases and the V segment lost 5 bases, leaving 8 bases of the junction unmatched. Germline CDR1 is SGHAT and CDR2 is FQNNGV. CDR3 DNA sequence: TGTGCCAGCAGCCCCTGGGACAGGGCCGGCGAGCAGTACTTC. Translating gives CASSPWDRAGEQYF.

The chain couples TRBV10-3 to TRBJ2-1, with a possible D match to TRBD2 (6 bases). The CDR3 length is 14 residues. V lost 10 bases, J lost 0 bases, and 13 bases lay in between. The germline V gene has CDR1 ENHRY and CDR2 SYGVKD. DNA of the CDR3: TGTGCCACACAGAGGGACTCCTCCTACAATGAGCAGTTCTTC. Translation: CATQRDSSYNEQFF.

The CDR3 protein is CASSQETPGQGVGNQPQHF. The CDR3, as DNA: TGCGCCAGCAGCCAAGAAACCCCCGGACAGGGGGTAGGCAATCAGCCCCAGCATTTT. The chain combines TRBV4-3 with TRBJ1-5; 10 positions match TRBD1. The CDR3 extends over 19 amino acids. Unmatched junction bases numbered 10, after V lost 0 bases and J lost 2 bases. Germline assignment: CDR1 LGHNA and CDR2 YSLEER.